This record covers a single T cell receptor (beta chain). What it binds is not known. Method: immunoSEQ multiplex PCR; TCRdb's copy keeps in-frame clones and lacks some. Here the sample spans approximately 10,000 clones, roughly 78% being singletons. This entry is derived from a study of chemoradiotherapy in HPV16-positive cancers. On the study more broadly: A couple of HPV16-positive patients' cells yielded candidate HPV-specific clones and common motifs. Study-level results: Candidate HPV-specific clones and E7-related TCR motifs grew in tumor during treatment. Only two HPV16-positive patients supplied the functional HPV-specificity definition.

After removal of 0 bases from V and 8 bases from J, the junction contained 11 bases not matched to a gene. The germline CDR1 and CDR2 sequences are SGHNT and YYREEE (reference sequence). The CDR3 is 17 residues long. The genes are TRBV5-4 and TRBJ1-6, with TRBD1 matching 7 bases. This sample was obtained from a patient who underwent chemoradiotherapy. The TCR comes from a human donor with HPV-associated anogenital cancer. In DNA form, the CDR3 reads TGTGCCAGCAGCTTGGCCAGGGGGGGGGACCTTTATTCACCCCTCCACTTT. Protein product: CASSLARGGDLYSPLHF.